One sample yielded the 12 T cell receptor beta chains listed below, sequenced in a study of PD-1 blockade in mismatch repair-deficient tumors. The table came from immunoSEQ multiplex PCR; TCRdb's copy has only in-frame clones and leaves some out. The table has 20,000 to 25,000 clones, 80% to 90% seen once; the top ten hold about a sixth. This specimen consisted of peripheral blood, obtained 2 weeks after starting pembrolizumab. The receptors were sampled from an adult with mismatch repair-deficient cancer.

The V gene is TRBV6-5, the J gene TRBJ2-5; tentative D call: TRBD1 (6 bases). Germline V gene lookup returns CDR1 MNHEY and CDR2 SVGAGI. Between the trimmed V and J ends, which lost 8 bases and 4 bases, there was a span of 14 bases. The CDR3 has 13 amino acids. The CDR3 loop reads CASHNRDAETQYF. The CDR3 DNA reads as TGTGCCAGCCACAACAGGGATGCAGAGACCCAGTACTTC.

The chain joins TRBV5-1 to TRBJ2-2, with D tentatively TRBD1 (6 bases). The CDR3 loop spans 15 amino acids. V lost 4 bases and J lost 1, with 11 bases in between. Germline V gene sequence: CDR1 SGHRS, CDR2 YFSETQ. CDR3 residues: CASSTGTQNTGELFF. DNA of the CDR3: TGCGCCAGCAGCACCGGGACACAGAACACCGGGGAGCTGTTTTTT.

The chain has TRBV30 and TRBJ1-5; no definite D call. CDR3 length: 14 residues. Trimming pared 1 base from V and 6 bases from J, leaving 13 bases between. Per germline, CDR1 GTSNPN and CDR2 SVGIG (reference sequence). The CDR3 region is CAWSGQAVGQPQHF. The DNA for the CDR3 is TGTGCCTGGAGTGGGCAGGCGGTCGGTCAGCCCCAGCATTTT.

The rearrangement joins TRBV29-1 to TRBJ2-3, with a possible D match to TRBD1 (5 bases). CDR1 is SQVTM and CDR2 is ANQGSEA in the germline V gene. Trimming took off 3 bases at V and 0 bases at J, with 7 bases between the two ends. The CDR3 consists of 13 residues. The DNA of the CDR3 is TGCAGCGTTGACAGGGCTAGCACAGATACGCAGTATTTT. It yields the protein CSVDRASTDTQYF.

The CDR3 DNA reads as TGTGCCAGCAGAGAAGCGGGATTTGAGACCCAGTACTTC. Its protein product is CASREAGFETQYF. The J gene is TRBJ2-5, the V gene TRBV5-4; 7 nucleotides agree with TRBD2. The CDR3 totals 13 residues. Per germline, CDR1 SGHNT and CDR2 YYREEE (reference sequence). V shed 5 bases and J 5 bases; nucleotides not matched to a gene: 6.

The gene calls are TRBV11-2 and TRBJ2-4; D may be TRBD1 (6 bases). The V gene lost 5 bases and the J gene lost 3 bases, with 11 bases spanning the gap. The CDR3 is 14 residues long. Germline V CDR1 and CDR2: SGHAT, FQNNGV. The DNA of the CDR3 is TGTGCCAGCAGCCAGACAGGCGGCAAAAACATTCAGTACTTC. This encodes CASSQTGGKNIQYF.

The CDR3 protein is CASSLGGSLAGSGNTIYF. The CDR3 bases are TGTGCCAGCAGCTTAGGCGGTTCACTGGCAGGCTCTGGAAACACCATATATTTT. The rearrangement links TRBV5-4 to TRBJ1-3; no firm D call. There are 18 residues in the CDR3. CDR1 and CDR2 (germline): SGHNT, YYREEE (reference sequence). V was clipped by 2 bases and J by 0 bases, with 18 bases between them.

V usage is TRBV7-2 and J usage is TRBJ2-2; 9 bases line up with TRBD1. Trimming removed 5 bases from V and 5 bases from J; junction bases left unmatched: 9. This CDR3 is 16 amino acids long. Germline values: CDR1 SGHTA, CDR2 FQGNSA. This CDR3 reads CASSTHSGTGTGELFF. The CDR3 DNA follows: TGTGCCAGCAGCACACACTCCGGGACAGGGACCGGGGAGCTGTTTTTT.

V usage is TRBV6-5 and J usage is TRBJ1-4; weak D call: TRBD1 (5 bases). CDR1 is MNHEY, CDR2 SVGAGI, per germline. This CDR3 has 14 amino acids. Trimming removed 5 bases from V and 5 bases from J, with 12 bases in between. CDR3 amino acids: CASSPGTVNEKLFF. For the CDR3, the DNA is TGTGCCAGCAGTCCCGGGACGGTGAATGAAAAACTGTTTTTT.

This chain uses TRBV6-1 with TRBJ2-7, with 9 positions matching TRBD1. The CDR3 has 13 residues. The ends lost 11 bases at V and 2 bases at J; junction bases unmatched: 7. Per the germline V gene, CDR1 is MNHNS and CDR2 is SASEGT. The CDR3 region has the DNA TGTGCCGTTGGGGGACAGGGCACCTACGAGCAGTACTTC. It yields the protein CAVGGQGTYEQYF.

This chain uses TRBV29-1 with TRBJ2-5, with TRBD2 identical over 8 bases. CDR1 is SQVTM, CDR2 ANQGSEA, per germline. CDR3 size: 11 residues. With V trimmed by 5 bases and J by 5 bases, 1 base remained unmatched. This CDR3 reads CSVPGGETQYF. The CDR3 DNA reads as TGCAGCGTTCCGGGGGGGGAGACCCAGTACTTC.

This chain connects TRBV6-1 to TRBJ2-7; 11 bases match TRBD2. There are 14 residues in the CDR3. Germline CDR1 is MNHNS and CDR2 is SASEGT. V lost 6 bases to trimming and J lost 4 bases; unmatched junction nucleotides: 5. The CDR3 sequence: CASRVAGGFYEQYF. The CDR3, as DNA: TGTGCCAGCAGAGTAGCGGGAGGGTTTTACGAGCAGTACTTC.